A single sample is the source of the 3 T cell receptor beta chains below, sequenced in a study of PD-L1 blockade in urothelial cancer. Sequencing was performed with immunoSEQ multiplex PCR; in TCRdb, only in-frame clones are kept and a portion is missing. The data show around 25,000 clones, with around nine tenths seen just once and approximately 3% held by the top ten. Sample: PBMCs, taken around atezolizumab (anti-PD-L1) treatment. The source is a man aged 45-65 years with urothelial cancer.

V usage is TRBV5-1 and J usage is TRBJ2-3, with unresolved D. CDR1 and CDR2 (germline): SGHRS, YFSETQ. The V gene lost 1 base and the J gene lost 0 bases, with 9 bases spanning the gap. CDR3 length: 15 residues. CDR3 region: CASSLKAGSTDTQYF. CDR3 bases: TGCGCCAGCAGCTTGAAAGCAGGAAGCACAGATACGCAGTATTTT.

This clone was counted once. This rearrangement joins TRBV5-5 to TRBJ1-1; 11 bases agree with TRBD1. The V gene end was trimmed by 6 bases and the J gene end by 4 bases; junction bases not matched to a gene: 8. This CDR3 is built from 15 residues. The germline CDR1 and CDR2 sequences are SGHKS and YYEKEE (reference sequence). The CDR3 DNA is TGTGCCAGCACCTGGGACAGGGGGGCGGTCACTGAAGCTTTCTTT. As protein: CASTWDRGAVTEAFF.

CDR3 in amino acids: CASSFGNQDGYEQYF. CDR3 DNA sequence: TGTGCCAGCAGTTTCGGGAACCAAGACGGCTACGAGCAGTACTTC. The chain couples TRBV28 to TRBJ2-7, with D possibly TRBD2 on 5 matching bases. The germline V gene encodes CDR1 MDHEN and CDR2 SYDVKM. Trimming took 3 bases from V and 3 from J, leaving 15 bases between them. This CDR3 is 15 amino acids long.